The entry below gives a single T cell receptor beta chain sequence along with its context. Its cognate antigen is unknown. The data belong to a study of cytomegalovirus exposure and HLA in healthy donors. Overall study results and limits: Fewer N-insertions (relative to the approximately 700-donor mean) were reportedly seen in an Asian-associated ancestry cluster in a later analysis. V- and J-gene trimming of TCR beta was linked (in a later analysis) to a missense DCLRE1C variant.

A multiplex PCR was run with 60 Vbeta primers and 13 Jbeta primers. Produced via immunoSEQ multiplex PCR; TCRdb's table is partial and in-frame only. The sample lists 100,000 or so clones; around three quarters were seen once. This CDR3 has 14 residues. Trimming cost V 6 bases and J 6 bases, with 18 bases left between them. Germline V lookup: CDR1 KGHSH, CDR2 LQKENI. The specimen was PBMCs. The chain employs TRBV18 and TRBJ2-7; maybe TRBD2 (8 bases). The receptor's source is a female donor in good health and CMV-seropositive. In DNA, the CDR3 is TGTGCCAGCTCCGAAACGGGAGGGGGCTCCGAGCAGTACTTC. Translation gives CASSETGGGSEQYF. The whole variable domain, filled in from reference TRBV18 and TRBJ2-7, reads NAGVMQNPRHLVRRRGQEARLRCSPMKGHSHVYWYRQLPEEGLKFMVYLQKENIIDESGMPKERFSAEFPKEGPSILRIQQVVRGDSAAYFCASSETGGGSEQYFGPGTRLTVT.